This is a list of T cell receptor beta chains from one sample in a study of blood T cell repertoires in COVID-19. Sequencing was performed with immunoSEQ multiplex PCR; in TCRdb, only in-frame clones are kept and a portion is missing. This table holds about 84,000 clones, about four fifths found once. The source material was peripheral blood. Receptors originate from a man aged 80 or over with active or convalescent COVID-19. The CDR3 runs from the conserved cysteine through the conserved F or W. A D gene is named only where the DNA matches it firmly. Some rows have no size entry. The others give once, few or many, or a class for an expanded clone.

V	D	size	J	DNA	CDR3
TRBV5-1	TRBD2	NA	TRBJ2-2	TGCGCCAGCAGCTTGGCAGGACTAGCGGCGAACACCGGGGAGCTGTTTTTT	CASSLAGLAANTGELFF
TRBV2	NA	NA	TRBJ2-4	TGTGCCAGCACTGTGGACAGATTTAGCCAAGGCAACATTCAGTACTTC	CASTVDRFSQGNIQYF
TRBV13	NA	NA	TRBJ2-3	TGTGCCAGCAGCACCCCTACCCTGCCAGGGGATACGCAGTATTTT	CASSTPTLPGDTQYF
TRBV25-1	TRBD1	NA	TRBJ2-5	TGTGCCAGCAGTTTCCCGGGACAGGGGTCGACCCAGTACTTC	CASSFPGQGSTQYF
TRBV5-1	NA	NA	TRBJ1-6	TGCGCCAGCAGCTTGGCCCCGACAGACTCCTATAATTCACCCCTCCACTTT	CASSLAPTDSYNSPLHF
TRBV25-1	NA	once	TRBJ1-5	TGTGCCAGCAGACAGGGCGTTGATCAGCCCCAGCATTTT	CASRQGVDQPQHF
TRBV19	TRBD1	NA	TRBJ1-6	TGTGCCAGTAGTACCCCGGGACAGGATAATTCACCCCTCCACTTT	CASSTPGQDNSPLHF
TRBV6-1	NA	NA	TRBJ1-5	TGTGCCAGCAGTGTAGCAGGGGGCAATCAGCCCCAGCATTTT	CASSVAGGNQPQHF
TRBV6-6	NA	NA	TRBJ1-6	TGTGCCATGGGCGCGACCTCTAATTCACCCCTCCACTTT	CAMGATSNSPLHF
TRBV10-3	NA	NA	TRBJ1-1	TGTGCCATCAGCGGGAACACTGAAGCTTTCTTT	CAISGNTEAFF
TRBV4-1	TRBD1	NA	TRBJ1-2	TGCGCCAGCAGCCACGGACAGGGCCTCAAGAACTATGGCTACACCTTC	CASSHGQGLKNYGYTF
TRBV6-5	TRBD2	NA	TRBJ2-7	TGTGCCAGCAGCCTTCGGATTAGCGGGAGGTACGAGCAGTACTTC	CASSLRISGRYEQYF
TRBV3-1/TRBV3-2	NA	NA	TRBJ1-3	TGTGCCAGCAGCCTGACCCGGGGCTCTGGAAACACCATATATTTT	CASSLTRGSGNTIYF
TRBV6-6	TRBD1	NA	TRBJ2-3	TGTGCCAGCAGTCCGGACAGGGTATCTACAGATACGCAGTATTTT	CASSPDRVSTDTQYF
TRBV11-2	TRBD1	NA	TRBJ2-4	TGTGCCAGCAGCCCGTATGACAGGGCTCCTATAGCCAAAAACATTCAGTACTTC	CASSPYDRAPIAKNIQYF
TRBV4-1	TRBD1	NA	TRBJ1-6	TGCGCCAGCAGCCAAGTAGGGACAGGGTCGGGTTCACCCCTCCACTTT	CASSQVGTGSGSPLHF
TRBV6-1	NA	once	TRBJ1-1	TGTGCCAGCAGTGAAGGGAGGAGGGGTCATGAAGCTTTCTTT	CASSEGRRGHEAFF
TRBV5-6	NA	NA	TRBJ2-1	TGTGCCAGCAGCTTTGACATCAATGAGCAGTTCTTC	CASSFDINEQFF
TRBV6-1	NA	NA	TRBJ1-5	TGTGCCAGCAGTGAAGCCCGGGGTCCCCATCAGCCCCAGCATTTT	CASSEARGPHQPQHF
TRBV4-3	NA	NA	TRBJ2-1	TGCGCCAGCAGCCGAGAGACAGACAATGAGCAGTTCTTC	CASSRETDNEQFF
TRBV19	NA	NA	TRBJ2-7	TGTGCCAGTAGTAATCAGGGCAGCTCCTACGAGCAGTACTTC	CASSNQGSSYEQYF
TRBV30	NA	once	TRBJ1-2	TGTGCCTGGAGTTCACTACGCAACTATGGCTACACCTTC	CAWSSLRNYGYTF
TRBV19	NA	NA	TRBJ2-5	TGTGCCAGTAGTATAGGGGCCACCTCCCCAACCCAGTACTTC	CASSIGATSPTQYF
TRBV14	NA	NA	TRBJ1-2	TGTGCCAGCAGCCAAGACAGGAACTATGGCTACACCTTC	CASSQDRNYGYTF
TRBV27	NA	once	TRBJ2-1	TGTGCCAGCAGTTTTCTATTAAACTACAATGAGCAGTTCTTC	CASSFLLNYNEQFF
TRBV7-7	TRBD2	few	TRBJ2-2	TGTGCTAGCAGCGCCCGGACTAGCGGGAGAGGGGGCGGGGAGCTGTTTTTT	CASSARTSGRGGGELFF
TRBV6-5	NA	once	TRBJ2-1	TGTGCCAGCAGCCAGGACGGACTCAATGAGCAGTTCTTC	CASSQDGLNEQFF
TRBV5-1	TRBD1	NA	TRBJ1-4	TGCGCCAGCAGCGGCGGGACAGGGAGTGAAAAACTGTTTTTT	CASSGGTGSEKLFF
TRBV7-9	NA	NA	TRBJ1-2	TGTGCCAGCAGCTTAGCACGGCGACAGGAAGGTGACTATGGCTACACCTTC	CASSLARRQEGDYGYTF
TRBV4-2	TRBD2	few	TRBJ2-1	TGTGCCAGCAGCCAAGGCCACGTAGCGGGAGGCAATGAGCAGTTCTTC	CASSQGHVAGGNEQFF
TRBV9	TRBD2	NA	TRBJ2-1	TGTGCCAGCAGCAGCGGGGGCCGCGTTTACAATGAGCAGTTCTTC	CASSSGGRVYNEQFF
TRBV2	TRBD1	NA	TRBJ2-2	TGTGCCAGCCGGGGACAGAAGAACACCGGGGAGCTGTTTTTT	CASRGQKNTGELFF
TRBV5-8	NA	NA	TRBJ2-5	TGTGCCAGCAGTAGCACTAAGCGGGTGTTCCACCAAGAGACCCAGTACTTC	CASSSTKRVFHQETQYF
TRBV9	NA	NA	TRBJ2-3	TGTGCCAGCAGCGTTTCCGGGTTCGAAGATACGCAGTATTTT	CASSVSGFEDTQYF
TRBV3-1/TRBV3-2	NA	NA	TRBJ1-5	TGTGCCAGCAGCCAAGGAAGGACAGATCAGCCCCAGCATTTT	CASSQGRTDQPQHF
TRBV30	NA	NA	TRBJ1-1	TGTGCCTGGAGGACGACAGGTAGGGTCGTGACTGAAGCTTTCTTT	CAWRTTGRVVTEAFF
TRBV5-1	NA	NA	TRBJ1-1	TGCGCCAGCAGCTCAGGGGATATCATGAACACTGAAGCTTTCTTT	CASSSGDIMNTEAFF
TRBV6-5	NA	few	TRBJ1-1	TGTGCCAGCAGCGGGCGGGGCAACACTGAAGCTTTCTTT	CASSGRGNTEAFF
TRBV2	TRBD2	NA	TRBJ2-2	TGTGCCAGCAGTCACACAGCGGGGTACACCGGGGAGCTGTTTTTT	CASSHTAGYTGELFF
TRBV6-6	TRBD1	once	TRBJ2-7	TGTGCCAGCAGTCCGACAGGGGGAACCTACGAGCAGTACTTC	CASSPTGGTYEQYF
TRBV7-9	NA	NA	TRBJ1-4	TGTGCCAGCAGCATGGGGACTGCAACTAATGAAAAACTGTTTTTT	CASSMGTATNEKLFF
TRBV6-5	NA	NA	TRBJ2-6	TGTGCCAGCAGCCTACAGTCCCCGGGGGCCAACGTCCTGACTTTC	CASSLQSPGANVLTF
TRBV7-2	TRBD1	few	TRBJ1-1	TGTGCCAGCAGCAGGGACAGGGAAACTGAAGCTTTCTTT	CASSRDRETEAFF
TRBV11-1	TRBD1	few	TRBJ2-2	TGTGCCAGCAGCTGGGACAGGCGCACCGGGGAGCTGTTTTTT	CASSWDRRTGELFF
TRBV19	NA	NA	TRBJ1-4	TGTGCCAGTGCCGAACAGGCTTCTAATGAAAAACTGTTTTTT	CASAEQASNEKLFF
TRBV15	TRBD1	NA	TRBJ2-1	TGTGCCACCAGCAGTACAGGGGCCAATGAGCAGTTCTTC	CATSSTGANEQFF
TRBV3-1/TRBV3-2	NA	NA	TRBJ1-1	TGTGCCAGCAGCCAGGTAATCGGGGGGCCAACTGAAGCTTTCTTT	CASSQVIGGPTEAFF
TRBV28	NA	NA	TRBJ2-7	TGTGCCAGCAGTACGAGGCTAACCAGCTACGAGCAGTACTTC	CASSTRLTSYEQYF